The source of this T cell receptor beta chain is a study of identical twins (dated by TCRdb to the mid-2010s). Concerning the study at large: TCR alpha and beta repertoires from monozygotic twins, unrelated adults of various ages and cord blood were deep-sequenced to test whether fetal clonotypes persist. To rule out contamination, replicate twin experiments were performed at different times with different library preparation protocols.

Only healthy Caucasian donors were included. The twin cohort consisted of three pairs of female monozygotic twins, all aged roughly 18 to 30 years. CD4+ and CD8+ T cell populations were isolated with positive isolation kits from Invitrogen. What the work shows at the level of the full study, not this receptor alone: Zero-insertion analyses could be partly confounded by invariant T cells such as MAIT and iNKT, although diverse VJ usage argued against such confounding for most clonotypes. Fewer insertions were carried by abundant cord blood beta clonotypes, a similar but weaker trend appeared in young adult naive repertoires, and no such trend appeared in memory repertoires. Compared with coincidental sharing between unrelated individuals, out-of-frame TCR alpha sequences shared between twins had an excess of sequences with low generation probability. Excess twin sharing in beta out-of-frame sequences was weaker because fewer shared sequences lowered the signal-to-noise ratio. Because the same donors could not be followed over many years, conclusions were based on cross-sectional statistical analysis. In monozygotic twins, out-of-frame TCR alpha sharing was systematically underestimated by recombination models, although the models agreed with sharing between unrelated individuals.

Of note for this clonotype: The specificity of this receptor is unknown. Qualities for individual bases were not recorded, and no much larger clone is one base off.

From the cysteine through the phenylalanine, the CDR3 covers 14 amino acids. Just the 42-base CDR3 DNA is kept, in frame starting at base 1. The germline V gene sets CDR1 to MGHDK and CDR2 to SYGVNS. The V end loses 7 bases and the J end loses 3 bases, and a stretch of 12 bases separates them. Library creation used 5' RACE. TCRdb shows the sequencer as Illumina HiSeq 2000. Template switching introduced a universal primer binding site; the final cDNA contained a unique molecular identifier, enabling accurate counting of TCR cDNA molecules. First-strand cDNA for TCR alpha and beta chains was synthesized from specific primers in the conserved constant-segment region. To control for contamination, every cDNA library was double barcoded, receiving both a SMART-Mk sample barcode and Illumina barcodes. TruSeq adapter sequences and Illumina sample barcodes were added in two successive PCR steps. Sequencing of the TCR alpha and beta cDNA libraries was done on the Illumina HiSeq platform using custom primers. The original methods were these. MiGEC processed the raw reads to extract unique molecular identifiers, while MiXCR was used to determine the CDR3 positions. For each individual, recombination models were inferred using an EM algorithm with the repgenHMM and IGoR tools. The analysis of shared clonotypes was done with the tcR package in R, with sharing normalized by the product of cloneset sizes. To study raw recombination free of thymic and clonal selection effects, out-of-frame nonproductive sequences were analyzed. The raw public reads went through TCRdb reprocessing: fastp at Q25, MiXCR clone calling, in-frame beta chains kept. Every entry covers one CDR3 protein and lists the most common genes and DNA from its rows. What appears here as the V and J calls and clone size reflects TCRdb's work, not the paper's. For this sample the table gives a few hundred thousand distinct CDR3 sequences, of which nearly 9.5% were detected only once. The ten top clones hold approximately 6.5% of the sample.

The same sample was also used in a study of yellow fever vaccine responses in identical twins. As described in the second report: The T cell response to vaccination in identical twins was reported by the authors to appear partly convergent and partly personalized. In the study, vaccine-responding T cell clones were precisely tracked in identical twins.

This receptor was taken from a woman younger than 30 in good health. Sequenced material: CD8+ T cells sorted from blood. The sequence joins TRBV25-1 to TRBJ1-4, with the D gene not confidently named. The CDR3 in this case is CASTPSGANEKLFF. The nucleotide sequence is TGTGCCAGCACCCCCTCTGGTGCTAATGAAAAACTGTTTTTT.